This T cell receptor beta chain is drawn from a study of CD8+ T cells in alopecia areata. Study in general: The duration of tofacitinib was 6 to 18 months, with 6 months off drug afterward.

Peripheral blood samples and lesional scalp punch biopsies were obtained from alopecia areata patients. J was trimmed by 6 bases and V by 6 bases; bases with no gene match: 8. CDR1 is GTSNPN, CDR2 SVGIG, per germline (reference sequence). This CDR3 is 13 amino acids long. For this clone: Its antigen is unidentified.

The sequencing template was cDNA reverse transcribed from extracted RNA. Clones were sequenced by immunoSEQ multiplex PCR, and TCRdb holds only the in-frame ones, with some missing. Counted here are more than 95,000 clones, more than 30% occurring once; the ten biggest clones make up about 3.1%. Study-level results: In patients, TCRs were shared less clearly than in mice, and HLA may possibly be involved. Relative to normal scalp, lesional scalp, especially alopecia totalis/universalis, showed higher clonality.

Sequenced: CD4+ T cells sorted from blood. This sequence originates from a human donor with alopecia areata. The chain has TRBV30 and TRBJ1-5; 7 bases match TRBD1. The CDR3 here is CACLTGEGQPQHF. DNA for the CDR3: TGTGCCTGCCTTACAGGGGAGGGTCAGCCCCAGCATTTT.